These 15 T cell receptor beta chains came from one sample sequenced in a study of T cells after yellow fever vaccination. TCRdb called the 5' RACE reads again in MiXCR, with one record for every CDR3 protein. The sample lists about 170,000 distinct CDR3 sequences; approximately 11% were seen once. The source material was CD8+ T cells sorted from PBMCs, sampled 15 days after the yellow fever booster vaccination. The receptors originated from a man between 18 and 35 years old who received the YFV17D yellow fever vaccine.

This clonotype appeared a few times. One end of the junction varies from germline; a read error may be responsible. The chain employs TRBV6-2 or TRBV6-3 and TRBJ1-5; D ambiguous. The CDR3 spans 13 residues. Looked up from germline, CDR1 is MNHEY and CDR2 is SVGEGT. CDR3 protein: CASSPNPVIPTNF. The CDR3, as DNA: TGTGCCAGCAGCCCAAACCCCGTAATCCCTACGAATTTT.

V is TRBV7-2 and J is TRBJ1-4; 9 nucleotides line up with TRBD1. The junction had 3 bases not matched to a gene; V was cut back by 4 bases and J by 12 bases. The germline CDR1 and CDR2 sequences are SGHTA and FQGNSA. The CDR3 loop spans 12 amino acids. This CDR3 is CASSSGQGELFF. Here the CDR3 DNA reads TGTGCCAGCAGCTCGGGACAGGGTGAACTGTTTTTT.

V is TRBV5-1 and J is TRBJ2-1; D remains unclear. Germline CDR1 reads SGHRS; CDR2 reads YFSETQ. CDR3 length: 13 residues. V was pared by 4 bases and J by 8 bases, with 13 bases between. The CDR3: CASSPPDMDEQFF. CDR3 nucleotide sequence: TGCGCCAGCAGCCCTCCGGATATGGATGAGCAGTTCTTC.

This clonotype was seen only a few times. The chain has TRBV6-2 or TRBV6-3 and TRBJ2-3, with D perhaps matching TRBD1 (6 bases). Germline loops: CDR1 MNHEY, CDR2 SVGEGT. This CDR3 spans 17 amino acids. The V end lost 7 bases, the J end lost 2 bases, and 22 bases lay between the germline ends. The CDR3 nucleotides are TGTGCCAGCACCCAGAATGGGGGCTACGACTACACAGATACGCAGTATTTT. It encodes CASTQNGGYDYTDTQYF.

This clonotype was recorded a few times. The chain combines TRBV7-6 with TRBJ1-1, with a possible D match to TRBD1 (6 bases). V lost 0 bases, J lost 1 base, and 9 bases lay in between. This CDR3 region has 15 residues. The germline V gene has CDR1 SGHVS and CDR2 FNYEAQ. The CDR3 DNA reads as TGTGCCAGCAGCTTAGCGGGAGGGGGGAACACTGAAGCTTTCTTT. Encoded protein: CASSLAGGGNTEAFF.

This clonotype was observed a handful of times. V is TRBV7-3 and J is TRBJ1-2; D not certain. The V and J ends lost 1 base and 4 bases respectively, with 4 bases between them. The CDR3 is 12 residues long. Germline V gene data show CDR1 as SGHTA and CDR2 as FQGTGA. CDR3 residues: CASSLNGYGYTF. The DNA of the CDR3 is TGTGCCAGCAGCTTAAATGGCTATGGCTACACCTTC.

The chain is built from TRBV6-2 or TRBV6-3 and TRBJ2-1; TRBD1 agrees at 9 bases. Germline values: CDR1 MNHEY, CDR2 SVGEGT. V lost 6 bases, J lost 3 bases, and 9 bases stayed unmatched. CDR3 size: 16 residues. The CDR3 is CASRRQGVLFYNEQFF. The DNA for the CDR3 is TGTGCCAGCAGACGACAGGGGGTCCTGTTCTACAATGAGCAGTTCTTC.

This clonotype was counted only a few times. This chain joins TRBV7-6 and TRBJ2-7, with 7 bases lining up with TRBD1. Germline V gene sequence: CDR1 SGHVS, CDR2 FNYEAQ. J lost 6 bases, V lost 5 bases, and 7 bases had no gene match. The CDR3 is 13 amino acids. The CDR3: CASSPETGSEQYF. CDR3 sequence (DNA): TGTGCCAGCAGCCCGGAGACAGGGAGCGAGCAGTACTTC. Full variable domain (rest looked up from reference TRBV7-6 and TRBJ2-7): GAGVSQSPRYKVTKRGQDVALRCDPISGHVSLYWYRQALGQGPEFLTYFNYEAQQDKSGLPNDRFSAERPEGSISTLTIQRTEQRDSAMYRCASSPETGSEQYFGPGTRLTVT.

This clonotype was observed a handful of times. V and J are TRBV5-4 and TRBJ1-4, with no clear D. CDR3 length equals 13 residues. The V end lost 4 bases, the J end lost 6 bases, and 10 bases lay between the germline ends. Germline V lookup: CDR1 SGHNT, CDR2 YYREEE (reference sequence). This CDR3 reads CASSAPVDEKLFF. The CDR3 nucleotides are TGTGCCAGCAGCGCACCAGTGGATGAAAAACTGTTTTTT.

The genes are TRBV11-2 and TRBJ2-5; 11 bases line up with TRBD2. Losses at the gene ends were 5 bases for V and 2 bases for J; bases not matched to a gene: 10. The CDR3 is 17 residues long. Germline CDR1 SGHAT, CDR2 FQNNGV. The CDR3 bases are TGTGCCAGCAGCCGAACTAGCGGGGGTTACTCACAAGAGACCCAGTACTTC. It yields the protein CASSRTSGGYSQETQYF.

The J gene is TRBJ2-3, the V gene TRBV7-9, with 12 bases that match TRBD1. From germline, CDR1 is SEHNR and CDR2 FQNEAQ (reference sequence). V lost 5 bases to trimming and J lost 4 bases; unmatched junction nucleotides: 4. The CDR3 totals 15 residues. The CDR3 DNA follows: TGTGCCAGCAGCCACCGGGACAGGGGGCCAGATACGCAGTATTTT. Its protein product is CASSHRDRGPDTQYF.

This clonotype occurred a few times. The chain carries TRBV5-1 and TRBJ2-7; D is ambiguous. The V and J ends lost 0 bases and 7 bases respectively, with 14 bases between them. Germline V gene lookup returns CDR1 SGHRS and CDR2 YFSETQ. There are 14 residues in the CDR3. CDR3 sequence (DNA): TGCGCCAGCAGCTTGGGAAAGGTTCTTATAGAGCAGTACTTC. Protein product: CASSLGKVLIEQYF.

V and J are TRBV27 and TRBJ2-5; TRBD1 agrees at 7 bases. The CDR3 has 13 amino acids. J lost 3 bases, V lost 8 bases, and 6 bases had no gene match. Germline V gives CDR1 MNHEY, CDR2 SMNVEV (reference sequence). CDR3 in amino acids: CASSVGTEETQYF. DNA for the CDR3: TGTGCCAGCTCCGTCGGGACAGAAGAGACCCAGTACTTC.

The genes are TRBV7-3 and TRBJ2-3; maybe TRBD2 (6 bases). The CDR3 is 13 residues long. The germline V gene has CDR1 SGHTA and CDR2 FQGTGA. Trimming stripped 5 bases from V and 4 bases from J, with 10 bases between. The CDR3 DNA reads as TGTGCCAGCAGCCCCCGACTAGCAGATACGCAGTATTTT. This translates into CASSPRLADTQYF.

This clonotype has more than one count but fewer than ten. J is TRBJ2-7 and V is TRBV7-9, with D tentatively TRBD1 (6 bases). This CDR3 is built from 18 residues. Germline-derived CDR1 and CDR2 are SEHNR and FQNEAQ (reference sequence). Between the trimmed V and J ends, which lost 2 bases and 3 bases, there was a span of 23 bases. The CDR3, as DNA: TGTGCCAGCAGCTTATTGCAGGGGATAGGGGACGGAGGCTACGAGCAGTACGTC. It codes for CASSLLQGIGDGGYEQYV.